The 27 T cell receptor beta chains presented below share a single source sample, sequenced in a study of blood T cell repertoires in COVID-19. The protocol was immunoSEQ multiplex PCR, while the TCRdb copy is restricted to in-frame clones and leaves out a portion. The profile covers roughly 190,000 clones, with roughly 84% appearing a single time and roughly 20% taken by the ten largest. Sequencing was performed on peripheral blood. The receptors were sampled from a human donor in a cohort sampled during active COVID-19.

This clone has only one observation. The chain combines TRBV6-5 with TRBJ1-3, with 8 positions matching TRBD1. Trimming removed 6 bases from V and 3 bases from J; junction bases left unmatched: 4. CDR1 MNHEY and CDR2 SVGAGI come from the germline V gene. The CDR3 length is 14 residues. CDR3 protein: CASSVGTGGNTIYF. CDR3 nucleotide sequence: TGTGCCAGCAGCGTAGGGACAGGTGGAAACACCATATATTTT.

This chain joins TRBV18 and TRBJ2-6; perhaps TRBD1 as D (6 bases). Germline V gene lookup returns CDR1 KGHSH and CDR2 LQKENI. Trimming removed 3 bases from V and 0 bases from J, with 9 bases in between. CDR3 length: 16 residues. The CDR3 reads CASSPSGASGANVLTF. The CDR3, as DNA: TGTGCCAGCTCACCGTCAGGGGCCTCTGGGGCCAACGTCCTGACTTTC.

This rearrangement joins TRBV18 to TRBJ2-7; 7 nucleotides line up with TRBD2. The CDR3 is 13 amino acids. Germline CDR1 KGHSH, CDR2 LQKENI. J lost 5 bases, V lost 2 bases, and 3 bases had no gene match. The CDR3 protein is CASSPNSGDEQYV. For the CDR3, the DNA is TGTGCCAGCTCACCAAACAGCGGGGACGAGCAGTACGTC.

J is TRBJ1-4 and V is TRBV5-1, with unresolved D. The ends were cut back, 7 bases at V and 5 bases at J, with 12 bases in the middle. There are 13 residues in the CDR3. Germline V gene lookup returns CDR1 SGHRS and CDR2 YFSETQ. The CDR3 nucleotides read TGCGCCAGCGCGGATTATTCAAATGAAAAACTGTTTTTT. This codes for CASADYSNEKLFF.

The chain is built from TRBV27 and TRBJ1-5; D might be TRBD1 (5 bases). Germline CDR1 MNHEY, CDR2 SMNVEV (reference sequence). CDR3 length: 15 amino acids. The ends were cut back, 3 bases at V and 0 bases at J, with 9 bases in the middle. The CDR3 protein is CASSLAGYSNQPQHF. The CDR3 coding sequence is TGTGCCAGCAGTTTGGCAGGGTATAGCAATCAGCCCCAGCATTTT.

DNA of the CDR3: TGTGCCAGCGCTGGAAACGGGTCACCCCTCCACTTT. Amino acid sequence: CASAGNGSPLHF. The chain employs TRBV7-6 and TRBJ1-6, with no clear D. The ends were cut back, 8 bases at V and 10 bases at J, with 12 bases in the middle. The CDR3 contains 12 residues. CDR1 and CDR2 from the germline V gene are SGHVS and FNYEAQ.

The genes are TRBV7-8 and TRBJ2-2; 9 nucleotides line up with TRBD2. The germline V gene encodes CDR1 SGHVS and CDR2 FQNEAQ. The trim removed 1 base at V and 4 bases at J, leaving 7 bases unmatched. The CDR3 extends over 17 amino acids. The CDR3 region has the DNA TGTGCCAGCAGCTTAGTTAATAGCGGGAGTGGCACCGGGGAGCTGTTTTTT. This gives the protein CASSLVNSGSGTGELFF.

V is TRBV25-1 and J is TRBJ2-5, with 8 bases that match TRBD1. CDR3 length: 15 residues. Germline V lookup: CDR1 MGHDK, CDR2 SYGVNS. V trimming: 0 bases; J trimming: 2 bases; junction bases outside the gene matches: 2. In DNA form, the CDR3 reads TGTGCCAGCAGTGAATACTACAGGGGGCAAGAGACCCAGTACTTC. Encoded protein: CASSEYYRGQETQYF.

The V gene is TRBV28, the J gene TRBJ1-2, with D possibly being TRBD1 (5 bases). This CDR3 contains 13 residues. Germline assignment: CDR1 MDHEN and CDR2 SYDVKM. The germline V and J ends were trimmed by 3 bases and 8 bases, with 13 bases remaining between them. The CDR3 nucleotides are TGTGCCAGCAGTTTGGGGCCTGGATGGGGCTACACCTTC. Protein: CASSLGPGWGYTF.

V gene TRBV5-1 combines with J gene TRBJ1-4; 8 positions match TRBD1. The CDR3 has 16 amino acids. Germline CDR1 SGHRS, CDR2 YFSETQ. V dropped 2 bases and J dropped 5; count of bases not matched to a gene: 8. DNA of the CDR3: TGCGCCAGCAGCTTTTTCGGGGACAGGAAGAATGAAAAACTGTTTTTT. This encodes CASSFFGDRKNEKLFF.

V usage is TRBV10-2 and J usage is TRBJ2-1, with 13 bases identical to TRBD2. Trimming cost V 1 base and J 8 bases; bases outside gene matches: 2. CDR3 length equals 15 residues. CDR1 is WSHSY, CDR2 SAAADI, per germline. The CDR3 DNA follows: TGCGCCAGCAGTGAGTTGACTAGCGGGGGGTATGAGCAGTTCTTC. Translating it yields CASSELTSGGYEQFF.

The chain combines TRBV6-6 with TRBJ2-7; D remains ambiguous. V shed 2 bases and J shed 3 bases, with 17 bases lying between them. This CDR3 is built from 16 residues. CDR1 is MNHNY, CDR2 SVGAGI, per germline (reference sequence). This CDR3 reads CASSYQRTQNFYEQYF. The CDR3 DNA sequence: TGTGCCAGCAGTTACCAAAGAACGCAGAATTTCTACGAGCAGTACTTC.

The CDR3 is CASSFYRGQGINEQFF. The CDR3 DNA is TGCGCCAGCAGCTTTTATCGCGGACAGGGGATCAATGAGCAGTTCTTC. The V gene is TRBV5-1, the J gene TRBJ2-1, with TRBD1 identical over 9 bases. The trim removed 2 bases at V and 6 bases at J, leaving 9 bases unmatched. Germline CDR1 SGHRS, CDR2 YFSETQ. This CDR3 has 16 residues.

The count of this clone is one. The chain is built from TRBV19 and TRBJ1-2, with D perhaps matching TRBD1 (6 bases). From germline, CDR1 is LNHDA and CDR2 SQIVND (reference sequence). The CDR3 runs to 15 residues. The germline V and J ends were trimmed by 6 bases and 0 bases, with 14 bases remaining between them. CDR3 DNA: TGTGCCAGTAGAGGGATTAGGACAGCTAACTATGGCTACACCTTC. Residues: CASRGIRTANYGYTF. The whole variable domain, remainder taken from reference TRBV19 and TRBJ1-2, is DGGITQSPKYLFRKEGQNVTLSCEQNLNHDAMYWYRQDPGQGLRLIYYSQIVNDFQKGDIAEGYSVSREKKESFPLTVTSAQKNPTAFYLCASRGIRTANYGYTFGSGTRLTVV.

This chain's CDR3 is CASREGLILDTQYF. The CDR3 DNA is TGTGCCAGCAGGGAGGGTTTAATTTTGGATACGCAGTATTTT. This chain connects TRBV6-5 to TRBJ2-3; TRBD2 is a possible D gene (6 bases). Looked up from germline, CDR1 is MNHEY and CDR2 is SVGAGI. Trimming took off 6 bases at V and 6 bases at J, with 16 bases between the two ends. The CDR3 contains 14 residues.

The sample holds a few counts of this clone. The chain joins TRBV19 to TRBJ1-6, with D maybe TRBD1 (6 bases). V lost 7 bases to trimming and J lost 7 bases, with 11 bases between them. The CDR3 covers 13 residues. Per germline, CDR1 LNHDA and CDR2 SQIVND (reference sequence). As DNA, the CDR3 is TGTGCCAGTAACCCAGGGGTCAATTCACCCCTCCACTTT. Its protein product is CASNPGVNSPLHF.

The rearrangement joins TRBV7-9 to TRBJ2-2; tentatively, D is TRBD2 (6 bases). Germline V gene sequence: CDR1 SEHNR, CDR2 FQNEAQ (reference sequence). The CDR3 length is 16 residues. Trimming removed 6 bases at V and 5 bases at J, with 19 bases between. Here the CDR3 DNA reads TGTGCCAGCAGACCGCCGCGAGGGGAGGATACCGGGGAGCTGTTTTTT. Translating gives CASRPPRGEDTGELFF.

This chain uses TRBV7-9 with TRBJ2-2, with TRBD1 matching 9 bases. The CDR3 consists of 15 residues. Trimming cost V 4 bases and J 1 base; bases outside gene matches: 1. Germline V gene lookup returns CDR1 SEHNR and CDR2 FQNEAQ (reference sequence). Written as DNA, the CDR3 is TGTGCCAGCAGCTGGGGACAGGGGAACACCGGGGAGCTGTTTTTT. Translating gives CASSWGQGNTGELFF. The complete variable domain, with remaining parts taken from reference TRBV7-9 and TRBJ2-2, reads DTGVSQNPRHKITKRGQNVTFRCDPISEHNRLYWYRQTLGQGPEFLTYFQNEAQLEKSRLLSDRFSAERPKGSFSTLEIQRTEQGDSAMYLCASSWGQGNTGELFFGEGSRLTVL.

The rearrangement links TRBV28 to TRBJ2-1; D may be TRBD1 (6 bases). Germline V CDR1 and CDR2: MDHEN, SYDVKM. Trimming took off 6 bases at V and 10 bases at J, with 22 bases between the two ends. The CDR3 is made up of 15 amino acids. The chain's CDR3 is CASSTTFFGGREQFF. The CDR3 nucleotides are TGTGCCAGCAGCACTACGTTTTTTGGGGGCAGGGAGCAGTTCTTC.

The chain carries TRBV10-3 and TRBJ2-7; 7 bases are a match to TRBD1. The CDR3 has 16 amino acids. V lost 2 bases, J lost 7 bases, and 14 bases stayed unmatched. Germline CDR1 and CDR2: ENHRY and SYGVKD. The CDR3 spells CAISENARGTSWEQYF. In DNA form, the CDR3 reads TGTGCCATCAGTGAGAATGCCAGGGGGACCTCTTGGGAGCAGTACTTC.

This clone was recorded a few times. CDR3 loop: CASSSHLGSRNEQFF. Here the CDR3 DNA reads TGTGCCAGCAGCTCCCATCTGGGGAGTCGGAATGAGCAGTTCTTC. V and J are TRBV7-6 and TRBJ2-1, with D perhaps matching TRBD2 (5 bases). Germline V gene data show CDR1 as SGHVS and CDR2 as FNYEAQ. Deletions cut 4 bases from V and 7 bases from J, with 17 bases between. The CDR3 has 15 residues.

The rearrangement joins TRBV10-3 to TRBJ1-5; 8 positions match TRBD1. J gave up 6 bases and V 3 bases, and 4 bases lay outside the gene matches. Germline V gives CDR1 ENHRY, CDR2 SYGVKD. This CDR3 comprises 14 residues. The CDR3 is CAISETGGSQPQHF. The CDR3 DNA is TGTGCCATCAGTGAAACAGGGGGAAGTCAGCCCCAGCATTTT.

This chain links TRBV28 with TRBJ1-2, with TRBD1 matching over 12 bases. The CDR3 is 12 residues long. V gave up 8 bases and J gave up 8 bases; unmatched junction bases: 3. Germline lookup yields CDR1 MDHEN and CDR2 SYDVKM. The CDR3 spells CASGDRGQGYTF. The DNA of the CDR3 is TGTGCCAGCGGGGACAGGGGGCAGGGCTACACCTTC.

This chain connects TRBV10-3 to TRBJ2-3, with 9 bases lining up with TRBD2. In germline, CDR1 is ENHRY, CDR2 SYGVKD. The CDR3 covers 15 residues. V was pared by 0 bases and J by 4 bases, with 2 bases of the junction left unmatched. This CDR3 reads CAISESRGGPDTQYF. CDR3 coding DNA: TGTGCCATCAGTGAGTCGCGGGGGGGCCCAGATACGCAGTATTTT.

This chain connects TRBV5-1 to TRBJ1-5; 12 bases line up with TRBD1. Losses at the gene ends were 0 bases for V and 7 bases for J; bases not matched to a gene: 5. The germline gives CDR1 SGHRS, CDR2 YFSETQ. The length of the CDR3 is 16 residues. CDR3 in amino acids: CASSLAGTGGEQPQHF. In nucleotides, the CDR3 is TGCGCCAGCAGCTTGGCCGGGACAGGGGGCGAGCAGCCCCAGCATTTT.

This chain uses TRBV15 with TRBJ2-3; the D gene is possibly TRBD2 (5 bases). The CDR3 covers 16 residues. Trimming took off 5 bases at V and 0 bases at J, with 15 bases between the two ends. The germline CDR1 and CDR2 sequences are LNHNV and YYDKDF (reference sequence). Here the CDR3 DNA reads TGTGCCACCAGCCCGGGATCGCGGGCTAGCACAGATACGCAGTATTTT. Translated: CATSPGSRASTDTQYF.

The chain carries TRBV20-1 and TRBJ2-5, with D hard to call. V lost 3 bases to trimming and J lost 4 bases, with 12 bases between them. The CDR3 loop spans 13 amino acids. Looked up from germline, CDR1 is DFQATT and CDR2 is SNEGSKA (reference sequence). The CDR3 spells CSASIAPGETQYF. Here the CDR3 DNA reads TGCAGTGCTAGTATAGCCCCGGGAGAGACCCAGTACTTC.